This TCR beta chain was profiled in a study of human T cells and chemical hapten exposure. One entry per CDR3 protein, called by TCRdb with MiXCR from the RACE reads. The data contain fewer than 100,000 distinct CDR3 sequences, roughly 11% of them singletons. Time point reported: patch test 2, 6 weeks after DPC sensitization. The treatment: therapeutic diphenylcyclopropenone sensitization with weekly scalp DPC. Germline assignment: CDR1 SEHNR and CDR2 FQNEAQ (reference sequence). The CDR3 consists of 15 residues. J was trimmed by 3 bases and V by 7 bases; bases with no gene match: 4. The chain links TRBV7-9 to TRBJ1-6; 9 bases match TRBD1. The sequence was collected from a man aged 18 to 35 with alopecia areata. Some clones in this sample may be carry-over from other donors' samples. This specimen consisted of whole blood, obtained in connection with sensitization to the hapten diphenylcyclopropenone (DPC). The CDR3 region is CASTTGGIYNSPLHF. CDR3 bases: TGTGCCAGCACGACAGGGGGTATCTATAATTCACCCCTCCACTTT.